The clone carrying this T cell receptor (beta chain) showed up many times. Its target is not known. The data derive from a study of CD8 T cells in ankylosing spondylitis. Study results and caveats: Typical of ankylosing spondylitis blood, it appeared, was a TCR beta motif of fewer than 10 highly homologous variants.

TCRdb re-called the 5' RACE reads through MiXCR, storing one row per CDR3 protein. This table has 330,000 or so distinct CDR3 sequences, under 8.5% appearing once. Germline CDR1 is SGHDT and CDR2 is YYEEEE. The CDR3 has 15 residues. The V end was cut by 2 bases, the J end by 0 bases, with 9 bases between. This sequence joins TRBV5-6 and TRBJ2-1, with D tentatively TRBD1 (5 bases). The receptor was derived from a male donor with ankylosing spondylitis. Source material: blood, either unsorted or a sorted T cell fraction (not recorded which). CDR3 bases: TGTGCCAGCAGCTTAGGGGCGAGCTCCTACAATGAGCAGTTCTTC. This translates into CASSLGASSYNEQFF.